This T cell receptor (beta chain) was captured in a study of cytomegalovirus exposure and HLA in healthy donors. In the study overall: There were 75 million to 95 million unique TCRs (from HLA-typed donors) in an early data release.

Healthy donors of bone marrow made up the group. The CDR3 runs to 15 residues. CDR1 and CDR2 (germline): MNHNY, SVGAGI (reference sequence). Trimming stripped 1 base from V and 1 base from J, with 7 bases between. Amplification used 60 Vbeta primers and 13 Jbeta primers. Study processing details: Roughly 11 million shared chains were among approximately 80 million unique TCR beta chains counted in a later analysis. Repertoires were generated with immunoSEQ multiplex PCR, while TCRdb's copy carries only in-frame clones and drops some. V, J and clone size were drawn from that table, and D and trimming were deduced from the DNA. The sample contains about 160,000 clones, roughly 80% of which appear only once.

The chain employs TRBV6-6 and TRBJ2-2; no firm D call. The TCR was taken from a young man in good health and CMV-seronegative. Sequencing was carried out using PBMCs. The CDR3 sequence is CASSYFSGNTGELFF. CDR3 DNA: TGTGCCAGCAGTTACTTCTCCGGGAACACCGGGGAGCTGTTTTTT.